Following are 21 T cell receptor beta chains from one sample sequenced in a study of blood T cell repertoires in COVID-19. Profiling relied on immunoSEQ multiplex PCR, and the TCRdb table lists in-frame clones only, not all of them. Among approximately 210,000 clones, about 83% were seen once, and the ten largest hold 7.5% to 8%. The sample comprised peripheral blood. These TCRs come from a woman between 45 and 65 years old with active or convalescent COVID-19.

This sequence joins TRBV19 and TRBJ2-1; 9 bases are a match to TRBD2. CDR3 length: 15 amino acids. Per the germline V gene, CDR1 is LNHDA and CDR2 is SQIVND (reference sequence). J lost 4 bases, V lost 7 bases, and 8 bases had no gene match. The CDR3 reads CASKAPSGAYNEQFF. CDR3 coding DNA: TGTGCCAGTAAAGCGCCTAGCGGGGCTTACAATGAGCAGTTCTTC.

The chain recombines TRBV6-5 with TRBJ1-6, with D perhaps TRBD1 (6 bases). The CDR3 has 13 amino acids. Trimming removed 6 bases from V and 10 bases from J, with 13 bases in between. CDR1 is MNHEY and CDR2 is SVGAGI in the germline V gene. CDR3 protein: CASRGGRGSPLHF. CDR3 DNA sequence: TGTGCCAGCAGAGGGGGGCGGGGGTCACCCCTCCACTTT.

This clone was seen just once. This rearrangement joins TRBV11-2 to TRBJ2-1; possibly TRBD2 for D (6 bases). V lost 3 bases and J 4 bases, leaving 13 bases between the germline ends. The CDR3 covers 15 residues. The V gene's germline CDR1 is SGHAT and CDR2 FQNNGV. CDR3 amino acids: CASSFGSGGYNEQFF. In nucleotides, the CDR3 is TGTGCCAGCAGCTTCGGTAGCGGAGGTTACAATGAGCAGTTCTTC.

This clone was counted once. This chain links TRBV27 with TRBJ1-3; TRBD1 matches at 8 bases. CDR3 length: 14 amino acids. V dropped 3 bases and J dropped 3; count of bases not matched to a gene: 1. Germline CDR1 MNHEY, CDR2 SMNVEV (reference sequence). CDR3 sequence reads: CASSLTGVGNTIYF. CDR3 bases: TGTGCCAGCAGTTTGACAGGGGTTGGAAACACCATATATTTT.

The chain employs TRBV6-1 and TRBJ2-7; 12 nucleotides align to TRBD2. Germline values: CDR1 MNHNS, CDR2 SASEGT. V trimming: 1 base; J trimming: 4 bases; junction bases outside the gene matches: 2. This CDR3 comprises 15 residues. The CDR3 sequence: CASSEETSGGYEQYV. The CDR3 region has the DNA TGTGCCAGCAGTGAAGAGACTAGCGGGGGATACGAGCAGTACGTC.

The chain employs TRBV25-1 and TRBJ2-6; D gene ambiguous. Germline V gives CDR1 MGHDK, CDR2 SYGVNS. The V end was cut by 6 bases, the J end by 1 base, with 13 bases between. The CDR3 is 16 residues long. CDR3 in DNA: TGTGCCAGCAGCAGGTTGCTTCCTTCTGGGGCCAACGTCCTGACTTTC. Amino acid sequence: CASSRLLPSGANVLTF.

J is TRBJ2-1 and V is TRBV4-2, with a possible D match to TRBD1 (6 bases). CDR3 size: 15 residues. Germline CDR1 and CDR2: LGHNA and YNFKEQ. V lost 1 base, J lost 6 bases, and 13 bases lay in between. For the CDR3, the DNA is TGTGCCAGCAGCCAAGGGGGGCCAAGTCGCAATGAGCAGTTCTTC. Its protein product is CASSQGGPSRNEQFF.

The chain uses TRBV6-5 and TRBJ2-7, with 9 bases aligning to TRBD2. CDR3 length: 15 residues. From germline, CDR1 is MNHEY and CDR2 SVGAGI. Germline trimming cut 8 bases from V and 2 bases from J; bases unmatched to any gene: 10. DNA for the CDR3: TGTGCCAGCCGAAGCGAAGCGGGAGGCGCCTACGAGCAGTACTTC. It translates to CASRSEAGGAYEQYF.

The rearrangement links TRBV3-1 (or the pseudogene TRBV3-2) to TRBJ1-6; TRBD1 agrees at 7 bases. This CDR3 comprises 17 residues. The V gene end was trimmed by 5 bases and the J gene end by 9 bases; junction bases not matched to a gene: 16. Per the germline V gene, CDR1 is LGHDT and CDR2 is YNNKEL (reference sequence). The CDR3 region is CASSTTKQGSLRSPLHF. The CDR3 bases are TGTGCCAGCAGCACCACTAAACAGGGGAGCCTCCGTTCACCCCTCCACTTT.

The CDR3 sequence is CASSPQRNEKLFF. The CDR3 DNA reads as TGTGCCAGCTCACCTCAGCGTAATGAAAAACTGTTTTTT. The chain is built from TRBV18 and TRBJ1-4; D is undetermined. Germline CDR1 and CDR2: KGHSH and LQKENI. The CDR3 runs 13 residues. The V and J ends lost 3 bases and 4 bases respectively, with 6 bases between them. Supplemented by reference TRBV18 and TRBJ1-4, the full variable domain reads NAGVMQNPRHLVRRRGQEARLRCSPMKGHSHVYWYRQLPEEGLKFMVYLQKENIIDESGMPKERFSAEFPKEGPSILRIQQVVRGDSAAYFCASSPQRNEKLFFGSGTQLSVL.

Only one count was recorded for this clone. The gene calls are TRBV29-1 and TRBJ1-4; unclear D gene. Trimming left V 5 bases short and J 7 bases short, with 14 bases between. Germline V gives CDR1 SQVTM, CDR2 ANQGSEA. This CDR3 has 13 residues. The CDR3 spells CSVSGTSFEKLFF. For the CDR3, the DNA is TGCAGCGTTTCTGGCACATCATTTGAAAAACTGTTTTTT.

The rearrangement joins TRBV2 to TRBJ2-7; tentatively, D is TRBD2 (6 bases). This CDR3 spans 13 amino acids. V was pared by 6 bases and J by 2 bases, with 11 bases between. Looked up from germline, CDR1 is SNHLY and CDR2 is FYNNEI. CDR3 loop: CASRRDVPYEQYF. The DNA for the CDR3 is TGTGCCAGCAGGCGGGACGTTCCCTACGAGCAGTACTTC.

The chain is built from TRBV28 and TRBJ2-4; D is possibly TRBD2 (7 bases). V was clipped by 3 bases and J by 6 bases, with 18 bases between them. Germline loops: CDR1 MDHEN, CDR2 SYDVKM. CDR3 length: 16 amino acids. CDR3 in DNA: TGTGCCAGCAGTTTGAATCGGGGGGCGACCTCAAACATTCAGTACTTC. It codes for CASSLNRGATSNIQYF.

This clone came up once. The chain combines TRBV30 with TRBJ2-1, with 8 nucleotides matching TRBD1. This CDR3 is built from 14 residues. V was clipped by 8 bases and J by 6 bases; unmatched bases: 12. Germline V gene lookup returns CDR1 GTSNPN and CDR2 SVGIG (reference sequence). The CDR3 nucleotides read TGTGCCCTTACAGGGGGTCATGGCGGCAATGAGCAGTTCTTC. Its protein product is CALTGGHGGNEQFF.

The chain is built from TRBV28 and TRBJ2-7; TRBD1 agrees at 8 bases. The length of the CDR3 is 13 residues. V lost 4 bases and J lost 4; bases outside the gene matches: 3. CDR1 and CDR2 (germline): MDHEN, SYDVKM. The CDR3 is CASSSGTGYEQYV. The DNA for the CDR3 is TGTGCCAGCAGTTCCGGGACAGGATACGAGCAGTACGTC.

This chain links TRBV23-1 with TRBJ2-7, with D possibly TRBD1 on 5 matching bases. TRBV23-1 is an ORF, and what it does is uncertain. The length of the CDR3 is 15 residues. The ends were cut back, 4 bases at V and 0 bases at J, with 13 bases in the middle. CDR3 in amino acids: CASSPRTGTSYEQYF. CDR3 DNA sequence: TGCGCCAGCAGTCCTCGAACAGGAACCTCCTACGAGCAGTACTTC.

The chain joins TRBV5-4 to TRBJ2-7; TRBD2 matches 10 bases. CDR3 length: 17 residues. Trimming removed 4 bases from V and 7 bases from J; junction bases left unmatched: 17. Germline lookup yields CDR1 SGHNT and CDR2 YYREEE (reference sequence). CDR3 region: CASSPGTSAIPWGEQYF. The CDR3 region has the DNA TGTGCCAGCAGCCCCGGGACTAGCGCTATCCCATGGGGGGAGCAGTACTTC.

J is TRBJ2-1 and V is TRBV29-1; possible D gene TRBD2, 6 bases. Germline V gives CDR1 SQVTM, CDR2 ANQGSEA. The length of the CDR3 is 17 residues. Trimming left V 2 bases short and J 2 bases short, with 19 bases between. The CDR3 loop is CSVENRRGERTYNEQFF. The CDR3 DNA follows: TGCAGCGTTGAAAACAGGAGGGGTGAGCGGACCTACAATGAGCAGTTCTTC.

This clone occurred once. This chain connects TRBV5-1 to TRBJ1-1; no clear D. V lost 0 bases, J lost 6 bases, and 9 bases lay in between. The germline V gene encodes CDR1 SGHRS and CDR2 YFSETQ. The CDR3 sequence is 13 residues long. The CDR3 bases are TGCGCCAGCAGCTTGGGGCTCCAGTCTGAAGCTTTCTTT. Amino acids: CASSLGLQSEAFF.

The chain employs TRBV3-1 (or the pseudogene TRBV3-2) and TRBJ1-2, with 10 nucleotides matching TRBD1. The CDR3 has 15 residues. In germline, CDR1 is LGHDT, CDR2 YNNKEL (reference sequence). After removal of 4 bases from V and 5 bases from J, the junction contained 7 bases not matched to a gene. CDR3 in amino acids: CASSPRTGGDYGYTF. CDR3 coding DNA: TGTGCCAGCAGCCCGAGGACAGGGGGTGATTATGGCTACACCTTC.

This chain uses TRBV7-9 with TRBJ1-1, with a possible D match to TRBD1 (5 bases). Trimming took off 5 bases at V and 2 bases at J, with 18 bases between the two ends. From germline, CDR1 is SEHNR and CDR2 FQNEAQ (reference sequence). This CDR3 is 16 amino acids long. The CDR3 here is CASSPTEGRVNTEAFF. The CDR3 DNA reads TGTGCCAGCAGCCCCACGGAGGGCAGGGTAAACACTGAAGCTTTCTTT. The full variable domain, in which reference TRBV7-9 and TRBJ1-1 provide the parts outside the CDR3, is DTGVSQNPRHKITKRGQNVTFRCDPISEHNRLYWYRQTLGQGPEFLTYFQNEAQLEKSRLLSDRFSAERPKGSFSTLEIQRTEQGDSAMYLCASSPTEGRVNTEAFFGQGTRLTVV.